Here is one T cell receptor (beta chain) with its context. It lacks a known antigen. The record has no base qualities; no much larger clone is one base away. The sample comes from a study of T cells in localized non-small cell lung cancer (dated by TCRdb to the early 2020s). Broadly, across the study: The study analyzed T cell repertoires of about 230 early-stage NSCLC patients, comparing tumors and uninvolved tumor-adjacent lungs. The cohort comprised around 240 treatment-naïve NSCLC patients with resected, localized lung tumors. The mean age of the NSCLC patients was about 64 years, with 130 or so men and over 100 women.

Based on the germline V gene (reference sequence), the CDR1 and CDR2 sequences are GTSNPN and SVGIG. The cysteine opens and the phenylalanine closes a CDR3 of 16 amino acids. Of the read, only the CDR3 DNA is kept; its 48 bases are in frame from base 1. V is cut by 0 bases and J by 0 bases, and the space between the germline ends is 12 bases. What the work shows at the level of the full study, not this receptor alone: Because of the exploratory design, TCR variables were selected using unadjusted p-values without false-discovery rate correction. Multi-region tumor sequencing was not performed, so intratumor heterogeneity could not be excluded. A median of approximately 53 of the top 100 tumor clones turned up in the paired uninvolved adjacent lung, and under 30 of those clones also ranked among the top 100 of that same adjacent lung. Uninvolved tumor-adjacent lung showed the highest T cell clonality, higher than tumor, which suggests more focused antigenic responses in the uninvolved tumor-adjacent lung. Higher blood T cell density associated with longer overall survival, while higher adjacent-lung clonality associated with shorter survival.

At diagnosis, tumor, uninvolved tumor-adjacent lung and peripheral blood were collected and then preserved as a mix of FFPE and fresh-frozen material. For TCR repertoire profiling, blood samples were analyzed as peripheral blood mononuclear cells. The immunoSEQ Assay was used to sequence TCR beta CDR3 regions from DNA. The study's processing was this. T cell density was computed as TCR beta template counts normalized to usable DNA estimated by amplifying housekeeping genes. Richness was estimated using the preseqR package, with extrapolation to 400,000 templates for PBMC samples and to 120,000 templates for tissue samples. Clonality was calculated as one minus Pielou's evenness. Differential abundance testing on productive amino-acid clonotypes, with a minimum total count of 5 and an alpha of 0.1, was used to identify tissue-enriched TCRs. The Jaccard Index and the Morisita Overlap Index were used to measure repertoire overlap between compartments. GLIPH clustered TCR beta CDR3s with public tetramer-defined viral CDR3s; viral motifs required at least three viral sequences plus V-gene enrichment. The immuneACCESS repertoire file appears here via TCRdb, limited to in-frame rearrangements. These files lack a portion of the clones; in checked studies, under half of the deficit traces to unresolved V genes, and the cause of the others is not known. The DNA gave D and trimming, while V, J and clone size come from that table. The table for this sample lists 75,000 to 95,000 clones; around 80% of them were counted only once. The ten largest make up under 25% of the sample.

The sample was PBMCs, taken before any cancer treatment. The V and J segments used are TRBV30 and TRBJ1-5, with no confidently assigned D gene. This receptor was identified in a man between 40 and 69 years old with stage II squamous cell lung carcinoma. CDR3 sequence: CAWSVSEGYSNQPQHF. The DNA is TGTGCCTGGAGTGTTTCCGAAGGATATAGCAATCAGCCCCAGCATTTT.